This T cell receptor (beta chain) is from a study of cytomegalovirus exposure and HLA in healthy donors. Study outcomes and limitations: Researchers catalogued 160 or so TCR beta chains as cytomegalovirus-associated. Per a later analysis, HLA-associated TCR beta chains showed more clonal expansion than other, equally common TCR beta chains.

The table lists this clone with a few counts. Its antigen remains unidentified. The PCR ran on 60 Vbeta and 13 Jbeta primers. The repertoire was sequenced with immunoSEQ multiplex PCR; TCRdb's copy has only in-frame clones and lacks some. The sample lists 100,000 or so clones; around 75% were seen once. CDR3 length: 15 residues. The V end lost 0 bases, the J end lost 5 bases, and 14 bases lay between the germline ends. Germline V lookup: CDR1 SGDLS, CDR2 YYNGEE. Sequenced sample: PBMCs. The chain carries TRBV9 and TRBJ1-2; unclear D gene. The TCR originated in a male donor in good health and CMV-seropositive. CDR3 in amino acids: CASSVGAATLYGYTF. The CDR3, as DNA: TGTGCCAGCAGCGTAGGGGCAGCCACCCTTTATGGCTACACCTTC.